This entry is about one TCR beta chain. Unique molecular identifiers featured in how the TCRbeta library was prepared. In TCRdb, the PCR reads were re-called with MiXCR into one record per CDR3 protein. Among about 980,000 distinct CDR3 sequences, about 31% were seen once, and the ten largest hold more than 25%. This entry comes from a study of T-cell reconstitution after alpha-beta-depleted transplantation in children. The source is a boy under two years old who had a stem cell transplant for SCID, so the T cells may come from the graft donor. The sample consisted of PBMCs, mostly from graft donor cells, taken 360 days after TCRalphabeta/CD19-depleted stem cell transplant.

The DNA of the CDR3 is TGTGCCAGCAGCGCATGGACCAACCACAATGAGCAGTTCTTC. It specifies CASSAWTNHNEQFF. The chain couples TRBV27 to TRBJ2-1; the D is unclear. With 6 bases removed from V and 5 bases from J, the gap between germline ends came to 14 bases. This CDR3 comprises 14 residues. Germline lookup yields CDR1 MNHEY and CDR2 SMNVEV (reference sequence).